The T cell receptor (beta chain) under discussion was sequenced for a study of blood T cell repertoires in COVID-19. Generated by immunoSEQ multiplex PCR, the TCRdb table keeps only in-frame clones and is missing some. The table includes approximately 99,000 clones, just over 85% detected once. Germline CDR1 is SGHNT and CDR2 is YENEEA. V lost 3 bases, J lost 8 bases, and 13 bases lay in between. The CDR3 extends over 13 amino acids. This TCR came from a woman aged 60 to 75 in a cohort sampled during active or convalescent COVID-19. Material for sequencing was peripheral blood. The chain couples TRBV11-3 to TRBJ1-2; D gene uncertain. The CDR3 DNA reads TGTGCCAGCAGCTTGTCCGACTTCCGCGGCTACACCTTC. This translates into CASSLSDFRGYTF.